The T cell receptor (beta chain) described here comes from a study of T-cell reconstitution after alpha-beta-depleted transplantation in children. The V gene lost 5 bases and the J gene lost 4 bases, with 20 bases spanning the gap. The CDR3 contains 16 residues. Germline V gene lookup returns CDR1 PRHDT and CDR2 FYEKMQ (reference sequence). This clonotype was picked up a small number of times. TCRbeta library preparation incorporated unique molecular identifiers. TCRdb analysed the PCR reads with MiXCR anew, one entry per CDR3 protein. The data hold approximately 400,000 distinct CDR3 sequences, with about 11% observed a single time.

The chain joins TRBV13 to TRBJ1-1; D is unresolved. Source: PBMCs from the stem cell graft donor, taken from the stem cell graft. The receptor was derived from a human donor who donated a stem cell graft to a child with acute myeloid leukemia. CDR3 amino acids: CASSPSPGRRATEAFF. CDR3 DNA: TGTGCCAGCAGCCCGTCTCCGGGGAGGCGGGCCACTGAAGCTTTCTTT.